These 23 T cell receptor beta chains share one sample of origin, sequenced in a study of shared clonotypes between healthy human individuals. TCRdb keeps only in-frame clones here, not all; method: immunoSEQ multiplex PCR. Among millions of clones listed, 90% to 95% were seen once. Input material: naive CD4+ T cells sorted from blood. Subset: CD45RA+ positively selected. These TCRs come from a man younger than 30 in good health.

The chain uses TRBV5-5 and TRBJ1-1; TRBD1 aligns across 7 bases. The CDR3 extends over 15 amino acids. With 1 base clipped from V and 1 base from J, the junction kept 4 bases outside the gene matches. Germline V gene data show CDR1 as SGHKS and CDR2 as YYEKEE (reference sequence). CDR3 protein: CASSLSGTANTEAFF. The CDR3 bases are TGTGCCAGCAGCTTGTCGGGGACAGCGAACACTGAAGCTTTCTTT. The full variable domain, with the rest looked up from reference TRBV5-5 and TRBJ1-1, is DAGVTQSPTHLIKTRGQQVTLRCSPISGHKSVSWYQQVLGQGPQFIFQYYEKEERGRGNFPDRFSARQFPNYSSELNVNALLLGDSALYLCASSLSGTANTEAFFGQGTRLTVV.

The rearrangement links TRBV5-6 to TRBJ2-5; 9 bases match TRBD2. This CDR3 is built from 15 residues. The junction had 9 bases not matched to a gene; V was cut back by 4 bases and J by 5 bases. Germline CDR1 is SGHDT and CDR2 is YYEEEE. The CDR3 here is CASSPTSGTRETQYF. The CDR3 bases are TGTGCCAGCAGCCCGACTAGCGGAACCCGGGAGACCCAGTACTTC.

This CDR3 is CASSPGQTNQPQHF. CDR3 nucleotides: TGTGCCAGCAGCCCGGGACAGACAAATCAGCCCCAGCATTTT. The V call is TRBV2, the J call TRBJ1-5; the match to TRBD1 covers 7 bases. This CDR3 comprises 14 residues. J lost 4 bases, V lost 6 bases, and 6 bases had no gene match. The germline V gene encodes CDR1 SNHLY and CDR2 FYNNEI. Based on the CDR3 plus reference TRBV2 and TRBJ1-5, the full variable domain is EPEVTQTPSHQVTQMGQEVILRCVPISNHLYFYWYRQILGQKVEFLVSFYNNEISEKSEIFDDQFSVERPDGSNFTLKIRSTKLEDSAMYFCASSPGQTNQPQHFGDGTRLSIL.

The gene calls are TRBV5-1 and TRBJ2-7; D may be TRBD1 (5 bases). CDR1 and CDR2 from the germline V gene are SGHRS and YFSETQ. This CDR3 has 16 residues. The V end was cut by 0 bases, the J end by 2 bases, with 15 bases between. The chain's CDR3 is CASSLEAQGATYEQYF. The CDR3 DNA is TGCGCCAGCAGCTTGGAGGCGCAGGGTGCCACCTACGAGCAGTACTTC.

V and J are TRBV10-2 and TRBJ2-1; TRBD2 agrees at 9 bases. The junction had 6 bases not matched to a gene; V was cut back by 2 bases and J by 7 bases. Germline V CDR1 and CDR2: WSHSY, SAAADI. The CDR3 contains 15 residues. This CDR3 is CASSEIGGRGNEQFF. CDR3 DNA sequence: TGCGCCAGCAGTGAGATAGGCGGGAGGGGGAATGAGCAGTTCTTC.

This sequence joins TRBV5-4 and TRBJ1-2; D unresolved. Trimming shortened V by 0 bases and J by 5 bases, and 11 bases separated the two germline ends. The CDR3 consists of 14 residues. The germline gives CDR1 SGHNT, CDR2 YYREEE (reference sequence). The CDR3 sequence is CASSLVSRSYGYTF. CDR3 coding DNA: TGTGCCAGCAGCTTGGTATCGCGGTCGTATGGCTACACCTTC.

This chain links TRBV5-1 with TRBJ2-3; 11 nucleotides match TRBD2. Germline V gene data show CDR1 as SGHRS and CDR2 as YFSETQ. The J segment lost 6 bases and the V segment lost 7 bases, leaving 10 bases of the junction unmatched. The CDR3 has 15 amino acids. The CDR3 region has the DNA TGCGCCAGCGGAGCGTTAGCGGGGGGGCCGGATACGCAGTATTTT. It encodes CASGALAGGPDTQYF.

The CDR3 sequence is CASSKNRGGLYNEQFF. The CDR3 region has the DNA TGCGCCAGCAGTAAGAACCGAGGCGGTCTATACAATGAGCAGTTCTTC. The V call is TRBV5-1, the J call TRBJ2-1; no definite D call. This CDR3 comprises 16 residues. Germline lookup yields CDR1 SGHRS and CDR2 YFSETQ. The V end lost 5 bases, the J end lost 4 bases, and 19 bases lay between the germline ends.

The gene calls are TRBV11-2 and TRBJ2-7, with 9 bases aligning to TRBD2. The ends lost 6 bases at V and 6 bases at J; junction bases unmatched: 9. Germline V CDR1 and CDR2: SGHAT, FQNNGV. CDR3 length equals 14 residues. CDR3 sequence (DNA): TGTGCCAGCAGAGCCTTGAGAGCGGGGGGCGAGCAGTACTTC. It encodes CASRALRAGGEQYF.

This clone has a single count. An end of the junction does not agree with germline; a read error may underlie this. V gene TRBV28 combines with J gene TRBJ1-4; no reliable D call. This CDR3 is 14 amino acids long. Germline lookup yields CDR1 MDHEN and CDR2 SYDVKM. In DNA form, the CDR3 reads TGTGCCAGCAGTTTACCCTATCCCCCGAATGATTCGGTTTTT. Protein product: CASSLPYPPNDSVF.

This CDR3 is CASSAGTSGRVNEQYF. DNA for the CDR3: TGTGCCAGCAGCGCCGGGACTAGCGGGAGAGTCAACGAGCAGTACTTC. The chain carries TRBV9 and TRBJ2-7; 14 bases agree with TRBD2. V lost 3 bases, J lost 5 bases, and 7 bases stayed unmatched. This CDR3 has 16 amino acids. CDR1 is SGDLS, CDR2 YYNGEE, per germline.

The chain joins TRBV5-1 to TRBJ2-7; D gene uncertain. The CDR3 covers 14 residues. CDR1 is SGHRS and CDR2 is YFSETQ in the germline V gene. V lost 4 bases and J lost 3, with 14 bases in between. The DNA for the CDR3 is TGCGCCAGCAGCGTAGAGAATAGTCTCTACGAGCAGTACTTC. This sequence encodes CASSVENSLYEQYF.

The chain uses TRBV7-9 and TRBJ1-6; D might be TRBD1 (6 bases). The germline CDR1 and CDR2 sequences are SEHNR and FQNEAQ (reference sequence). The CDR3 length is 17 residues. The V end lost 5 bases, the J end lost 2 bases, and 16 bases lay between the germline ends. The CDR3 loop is CASSAGGAVTYNSPLHF. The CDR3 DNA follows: TGTGCCAGCAGCGCCGGGGGGGCGGTTACCTATAATTCACCCCTCCACTTT.

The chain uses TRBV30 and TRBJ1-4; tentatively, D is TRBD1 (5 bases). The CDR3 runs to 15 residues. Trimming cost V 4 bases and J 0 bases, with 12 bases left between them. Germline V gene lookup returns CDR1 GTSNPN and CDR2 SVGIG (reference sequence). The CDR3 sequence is CAWTPRGPTNEKLFF. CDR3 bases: TGTGCCTGGACCCCACGGGGACCAACTAATGAAAAACTGTTTTTT.

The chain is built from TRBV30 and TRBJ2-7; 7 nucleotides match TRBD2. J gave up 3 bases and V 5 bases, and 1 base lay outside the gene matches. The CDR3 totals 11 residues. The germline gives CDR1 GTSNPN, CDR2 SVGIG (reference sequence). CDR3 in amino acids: CAWAGDYEQYF. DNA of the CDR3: TGTGCCTGGGCGGGGGACTACGAGCAGTACTTC.

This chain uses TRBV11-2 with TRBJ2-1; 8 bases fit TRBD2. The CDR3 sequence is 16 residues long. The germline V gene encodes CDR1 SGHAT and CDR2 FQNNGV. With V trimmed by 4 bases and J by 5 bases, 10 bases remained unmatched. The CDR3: CASSYPGLARDNEQFF. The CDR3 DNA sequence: TGTGCCAGCAGCTACCCCGGACTAGCTAGGGACAATGAGCAGTTCTTC.

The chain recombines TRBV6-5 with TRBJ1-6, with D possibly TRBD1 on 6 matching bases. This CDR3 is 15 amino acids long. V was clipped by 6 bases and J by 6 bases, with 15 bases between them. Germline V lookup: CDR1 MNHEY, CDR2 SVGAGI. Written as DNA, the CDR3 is TGTGCCAGCAGGTCCGTACAGGGTCGTAATTCACCCCTCCACTTT. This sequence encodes CASRSVQGRNSPLHF.

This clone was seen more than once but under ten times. CDR3 sequence (DNA): TGTGCCAGCAGTTATCCTTCGGCAGGGGCCTATGGCTACACCTTC. This gives the protein CASSYPSAGAYGYTF. This sequence joins TRBV6-5 and TRBJ1-2; perhaps TRBD1 as D (6 bases). The CDR3 is 15 amino acids. The V gene's germline CDR1 is MNHEY and CDR2 SVGAGI. Trimming shortened V by 3 bases and J by 4 bases, and 15 bases separated the two germline ends.

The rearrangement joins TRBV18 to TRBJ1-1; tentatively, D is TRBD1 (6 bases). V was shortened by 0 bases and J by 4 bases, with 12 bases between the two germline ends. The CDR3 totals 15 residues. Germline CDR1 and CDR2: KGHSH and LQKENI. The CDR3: CASSPPSAGATEAFF. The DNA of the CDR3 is TGTGCCAGCTCACCACCCTCGGCAGGGGCCACTGAAGCTTTCTTT.

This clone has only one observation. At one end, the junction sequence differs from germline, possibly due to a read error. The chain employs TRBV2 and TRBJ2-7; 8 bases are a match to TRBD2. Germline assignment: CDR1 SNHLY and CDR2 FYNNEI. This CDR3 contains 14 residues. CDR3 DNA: TGTGCCAGCAGGGAAGCGGGGGCCACGAGGGAGCAGTACTTC. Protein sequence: CASREAGATREQYF.

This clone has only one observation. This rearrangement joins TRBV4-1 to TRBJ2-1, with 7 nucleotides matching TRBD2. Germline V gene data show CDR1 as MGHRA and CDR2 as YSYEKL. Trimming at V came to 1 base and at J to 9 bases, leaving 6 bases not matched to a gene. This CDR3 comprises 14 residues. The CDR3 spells CASSQVALASEQFF. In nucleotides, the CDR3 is TGCGCCAGCAGCCAAGTAGCACTAGCGAGTGAGCAGTTCTTC.

Here the CDR3 reads CASSRTVNTEAFF. The CDR3 bases are TGTGCCAGCAGCCGGACAGTGAACACTGAAGCTTTCTTT. The V and J genes are TRBV7-9 and TRBJ1-1; a possible D gene is TRBD1 (6 bases). V shed 5 bases and J shed 0 bases, with 7 bases lying between them. The V gene's germline CDR1 is SEHNR and CDR2 FQNEAQ (reference sequence). The CDR3 extends over 13 amino acids.

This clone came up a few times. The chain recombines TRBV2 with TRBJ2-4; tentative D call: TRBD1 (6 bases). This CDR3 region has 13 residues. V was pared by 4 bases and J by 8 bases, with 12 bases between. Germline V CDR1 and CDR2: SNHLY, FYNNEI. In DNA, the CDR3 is TGTGCCAGCAGTGGTCAGGGGTGGCACATTCAGTACTTC. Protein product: CASSGQGWHIQYF. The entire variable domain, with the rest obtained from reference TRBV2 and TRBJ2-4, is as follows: EPEVTQTPSHQVTQMGQEVILRCVPISNHLYFYWYRQILGQKVEFLVSFYNNEISEKSEIFDDQFSVERPDGSNFTLKIRSTKLEDSAMYFCASSGQGWHIQYFGAGTRLSVL.